This T cell receptor beta chain was found in a study of T cells after yellow fever vaccination. Looking at the study overall: Each low-cell-number fraction was prepared by means of SMART-Seq v4 Ultra Low Input.

In its sample, this clonotype was seen many times. Its specificity is unknown. General observations from the study: Abundant clonotypes (contaminants from the bulk population) could be present in FACS-sorted repertoires. After the booster, approximately 95% of CD4 and 75% to 90% of CD8 primary-response clones were re-detected. Only a minor proportion of clonotypes was detected across both CD4 and CD8 compartments.

TCRdb fed the 5' RACE reads into MiXCR, producing one record per CDR3 protein. The top ten hold approximately 2.7% of the sample, which has more than 90,000 distinct CDR3 sequences, roughly 7.2% seen once. The sample was CD4+ T cells sorted from PBMCs, taken roughly seven weeks after the first yellow fever vaccination. The TCR originated in a young man who received the YFV17D yellow fever vaccine.

The CDR3 DNA is TGTGCCAGCAGCCGGGGGTTCACAGATACGCAGTATTTT. This codes for CASSRGFTDTQYF. The J gene is TRBJ2-3, the V gene TRBV7-3, with D perhaps matching TRBD2 (6 bases). The germline V gene has CDR1 SGHTA and CDR2 FQGTGA. The CDR3 runs 13 residues. V was clipped by 5 bases and J by 2 bases, with 8 bases between them.